The 28 T cell receptor beta chains below come from one sample, sequenced in a study of post-analysis software for immune sequencing data. Study observations and caveats: Among about 5 TRBV segments more frequent in patients than controls were TRBV5-6, TRBV5-1 and TRBV20-1.

Antigens for these TCRs are unknown. Unique molecular identifiers were present in the TCR beta cDNA libraries. TCRdb itself ran the PCR reads through MiXCR, one entry per CDR3 protein. This sample has 450,000 to 650,000 distinct CDR3 sequences, with around 47% found just once. Sequencing was performed on blood. The receptors come from a girl aged 5 to 17 with multiple sclerosis.

This chain connects TRBV4-1 to TRBJ2-7; D possibly corresponds to TRBD1 (6 bases). The CDR3 spans 15 residues. The V gene's germline CDR1 is MGHRA and CDR2 YSYEKL. Between the trimmed V and J ends, which lost 3 bases and 6 bases, there was a span of 18 bases. The CDR3 DNA reads as TGCGCCAGCAGCCATCCTCGGACAGTCCCTACCGAGCAGTACTTC. It is translated as CASSHPRTVPTEQYF.

The V gene is TRBV5-1, the J gene TRBJ1-1; D may be TRBD1 (6 bases). V was clipped by 1 base and J by 1 base, with 11 bases between them. CDR3 length: 15 amino acids. Germline V gives CDR1 SGHRS, CDR2 YFSETQ. DNA of the CDR3: TGCGCCAGCAGCTTGTCGGGGGGCTGGAACACTGAAGCTTTCTTT. Translating it yields CASSLSGGWNTEAFF.

This clonotype occurred a few times. The chain uses TRBV10-3 and TRBJ2-7; 8 bases align to TRBD1. Germline loops: CDR1 ENHRY, CDR2 SYGVKD. This CDR3 is 15 amino acids long. Losses at the gene ends were 6 bases for V and 1 base for J; bases not matched to a gene: 8. The DNA of the CDR3 is TGTGCCATCAGGGAGATGCAGGGGGCTTCCTACGAGCAGTACTTC. It encodes CAIREMQGASYEQYF.

The V call is TRBV12-3 or TRBV12-4, the J call TRBJ2-1; the D call may be TRBD1 or TRBD2 (5 bases each). Trimming shortened V by 7 bases and J by 3 bases, and 13 bases separated the two germline ends. The CDR3 consists of 14 residues. As DNA, the CDR3 is TGTGCCAGCACACCGAGTGGGGGCTACAATGAGCAGTTCTTC. As protein: CASTPSGGYNEQFF.

A few counts support this clonotype. A junction boundary mismatches the germline segment, possibly from a read error. V usage is TRBV7-2 and J usage is TRBJ2-5; 9 bases line up with TRBD2. This CDR3 is 15 amino acids long. From germline, CDR1 is SGHTA and CDR2 FQGNSA. This chain's CDR3 is CASSVAGEALETQYF. CDR3 nucleotide sequence: TGTGCCAGCAGCGTAGCGGGAGAGGCGCTAGAGACCCAGTACTTC.

This sequence joins TRBV6-8 and TRBJ2-3; D is unclear. Germline values: CDR1 MNHGY, CDR2 SAAAGT. The V and J ends lost 10 bases and 0 bases respectively, with 8 bases between them. The length of the CDR3 is 12 residues. The CDR3: CAISTSTDTQYF. CDR3 in DNA: TGTGCCATCTCGACTAGCACAGATACGCAGTATTTT.

The chain recombines TRBV10-2 with TRBJ2-1; 8 bases agree with TRBD2. Per germline, CDR1 WSHSY and CDR2 SAAADI. V trimming: 5 bases; J trimming: 6 bases; junction bases outside the gene matches: 6. The CDR3 length is 14 residues. CDR3 sequence (DNA): TGCGCCAGCAGTCCTGCGGGAGGATTCAATGAGCAGTTCTTC. Protein: CASSPAGGFNEQFF.

About this clonotype itself: One end of the junction varies from germline; a read error may be responsible. The V call is TRBV4-2, the J call TRBJ2-3; TRBD1 might be the D (6 bases). Germline loops: CDR1 LGHNA, CDR2 YNFKEQ. This CDR3 spans 17 amino acids. CDR3 sequence: CAGSPDVQGRSTDTQYF. CDR3 DNA: TGTGCCGGCAGCCCGGACGTCCAGGGGCGCAGCACAGATACGCAGTATTTT.

The chain uses TRBV20-1 and TRBJ1-1, with D maybe TRBD1 (5 bases). The CDR3 covers 11 residues. Germline V lookup: CDR1 DFQATT, CDR2 SNEGSKA (reference sequence). The V gene lost 6 bases and the J gene lost 6 bases, with 11 bases spanning the gap. The CDR3, as DNA: TGCAGTGCAAGGACAATCGCTGAAGCTTTCTTT. Encoded protein: CSARTIAEAFF.

The chain carries TRBV4-2 and TRBJ2-3; 13 positions agree with TRBD2. CDR1 and CDR2 from the germline V gene are LGHNA and YNFKEQ. J gave up 0 bases and V 2 bases, and 8 bases lay outside the gene matches. This CDR3 is 19 amino acids long. CDR3 region: CASSQPGLAGAVSTDTQYF. The DNA of the CDR3 is TGTGCCAGCAGCCAACCAGGACTAGCGGGGGCCGTTAGCACAGATACGCAGTATTTT.

The gene calls are TRBV12-3 or TRBV12-4 and TRBJ2-4, with TRBD1 matching over 7 bases. Unmatched junction bases numbered 17, after V lost 1 base and J lost 8 bases. This CDR3 has 18 amino acids. The CDR3 DNA is TGTGCCAGCAGTTTAGGATTACAGGGGCGACATACCTCGGACATTCAGTACTTC. Its translation is CASSLGLQGRHTSDIQYF.

The chain links TRBV12-5 to TRBJ1-2, with TRBD1 identical over 7 bases. The germline gives CDR1 LGHNT, CDR2 FRNRAP. CDR3 length: 14 amino acids. Trimming at V came to 1 base and at J to 4 bases, leaving 3 bases not matched to a gene. CDR3 loop: CASGLAGTAYGYTF. In DNA form, the CDR3 reads TGTGCTAGTGGTTTGGCCGGGACAGCCTATGGCTACACCTTC.

CDR3 DNA sequence: TGCAGTGCTAGTAGTCAGGGGATATCGACTGGGGCCAACGTCCTGACTTTC. This gives the protein CSASSQGISTGANVLTF. The chain combines TRBV20-1 with TRBJ2-6; D is possibly TRBD1 (6 bases). V shed 3 bases and J shed 2 bases, with 17 bases lying between them. This CDR3 is 17 amino acids long. Looked up from germline, CDR1 is DFQATT and CDR2 is SNEGSKA (reference sequence).

As to this clonotype: The junction and the germline gene differ at one end; a read error may be behind it. J is TRBJ2-5 and V is TRBV20-1, with TRBD2 matching 9 bases. Germline lookup yields CDR1 DFQATT and CDR2 SNEGSKA (reference sequence). The CDR3 runs to 15 residues. CDR3 nucleotide sequence: TGCAGTACTAGCAGCCCGGGACTAGCCCAAGAGACCCAGTACTTC. It codes for CSTSSPGLAQETQYF.

This clonotype was detected only a few times. V and J are TRBV19 and TRBJ2-3; TRBD1 matches at 8 bases. The junction had 5 bases not matched to a gene; V was cut back by 4 bases and J by 2 bases. The length of the CDR3 is 15 residues. Germline lookup yields CDR1 LNHDA and CDR2 SQIVND (reference sequence). CDR3 nucleotides: TGTGCCAGTAGTACCCCAGGGGGCAACACAGATACGCAGTATTTT. This encodes CASSTPGGNTDTQYF.

There are a few counts of this clonotype. The CDR3 reads CASSGRISGGLKDTQYF. CDR3 nucleotide sequence: TGTGCCAGCAGTGGGCGGATTAGCGGGGGCTTAAAAGATACGCAGTATTTT. This chain joins TRBV6-1 and TRBJ2-3; 9 nucleotides agree with TRBD2. Germline V gene data show CDR1 as MNHNS and CDR2 as SASEGT. This CDR3 spans 17 amino acids. The junction had 13 bases not matched to a gene; V was cut back by 4 bases and J by 5 bases.

This clonotype has just a few counts. V gene TRBV24-1 combines with J gene TRBJ2-3; perhaps TRBD2 as D (5 bases). The length of the CDR3 is 14 residues. Germline CDR1 KGHDR, CDR2 SFDVKD. Trimming took 10 bases from V and 2 from J, leaving 15 bases between them. CDR3 amino acids: CATSTRVYTDTQYF. The CDR3 DNA sequence: TGTGCCACTTCGACGCGGGTGTACACAGATACGCAGTATTTT.

This clonotype was seen a handful of times. This chain joins TRBV20-1 and TRBJ1-4; unclear D gene. The CDR3 sequence is 15 residues long. Germline V gene data show CDR1 as DFQATT and CDR2 as SNEGSKA (reference sequence). The V end was cut by 1 base, the J end by 8 bases, with 17 bases between. The CDR3 region is CSARVQGGAREKLFF. The CDR3 DNA reads as TGCAGTGCTAGAGTCCAAGGTGGTGCCCGAGAAAAACTGTTTTTT.

Regarding this clonotype: Germline is not matched at one junction end, which may reflect a read error. The chain links TRBV7-9 to TRBJ1-4; 8 bases fit TRBD1. This CDR3 comprises 18 residues. Per the germline V gene, CDR1 is SEHNR and CDR2 is FQNEAQ (reference sequence). The CDR3 loop reads CASSLAQGGVSTNEKRFF. DNA for the CDR3: TGTGCCAGCAGCTTAGCACAGGGGGGAGTTTCAACTAATGAAAAACGGTTTTTT.

This clonotype was counted once. The V and J genes are TRBV5-1 and TRBJ2-7, with 7 bases fitting TRBD2. Per germline, CDR1 SGHRS and CDR2 YFSETQ. Losses at the gene ends were 3 bases for V and 1 base for J; bases not matched to a gene: 7. The CDR3 runs 15 residues. CDR3 nucleotide sequence: TGCGCCAGCAGCTCCGGACTAGTGAGGTCCTACGAGCAGTACTTC. Translation: CASSSGLVRSYEQYF. Supplemented by reference TRBV5-1 and TRBJ2-7, the full variable domain reads KAGVTQTPRYLIKTRGQQVTLSCSPISGHRSVSWYQQTPGQGLQFLFEYFSETQRNKGNFPGRFSGRQFSNSRSEMNVSTLELGDSALYLCASSSGLVRSYEQYFGPGTRLTVT.

V is TRBV7-9 and J is TRBJ2-3; the D gene is possibly TRBD1 (6 bases). Trimming removed 0 bases from V and 3 bases from J, with 7 bases in between. The germline gives CDR1 SEHNR, CDR2 FQNEAQ (reference sequence). The CDR3 spans 14 residues. CDR3 nucleotide sequence: TGTGCCAGCAGCTTAGCGGACAGTACAGATACGCAGTATTTT. Residues: CASSLADSTDTQYF.

V usage is TRBV18 and J usage is TRBJ1-1; D ambiguous. V was trimmed by 6 bases and J by 3 bases, leaving 14 bases between them. The CDR3 loop spans 14 amino acids. Germline CDR1 KGHSH, CDR2 LQKENI. The CDR3 sequence is CASSLRVEDTEAFF. CDR3 DNA sequence: TGTGCCAGCTCCCTACGGGTGGAGGACACTGAAGCTTTCTTT.

This clonotype was observed a single time. A junction boundary mismatches the germline segment, possibly from a read error. In DNA form, the CDR3 reads TGTGCCAGCAAATCCCTTACAGGAAACTCCTACAACGAGCAGTTCTTC. Its protein is CASKSLTGNSYNEQFF. The V and J genes are TRBV4-2 and TRBJ2-1; D is perhaps TRBD1 (5 bases). Germline V gives CDR1 LGHNA, CDR2 YNFKEQ. The CDR3 spans 16 residues.

This clonotype was found a few times. The rearrangement joins TRBV5-1 to TRBJ2-5, with a weak D call TRBD2 (5 bases). V lost 1 base and J lost 11, with 12 bases in between. CDR1 is SGHRS and CDR2 is YFSETQ in the germline V gene. The CDR3 consists of 12 residues. The DNA of the CDR3 is TGCGCCAGCAGCTTGTTCGAGGGAGAGCAGTACTTC. Translating gives CASSLFEGEQYF.

The chain has TRBV2 and TRBJ1-1; 7 bases align to TRBD1. CDR3 length: 15 amino acids. Germline CDR1 and CDR2: SNHLY and FYNNEI. V shed 2 bases and J 4 bases; nucleotides not matched to a gene: 7. CDR3 in DNA: TGTGCCAGCAGTGAATGGGGCACAGGGGTCACTGAAGCTTTCTTT. Encoded protein: CASSEWGTGVTEAFF.

This clonotype turned up a few times. This chain links TRBV25-1 with TRBJ2-1; D is possibly TRBD1 or TRBD2 (6 bases each). With 5 bases removed from V and 9 bases from J, the gap between germline ends came to 26 bases. Germline CDR1 MGHDK, CDR2 SYGVNS. This CDR3 region has 17 residues. CDR3 DNA: TGTGCCAGCAGTCCCCTGCTGTCGGGGGCAGGGTTCAGTGAGCAGTTCTTC. It specifies CASSPLLSGAGFSEQFF.

The rearrangement joins TRBV5-1 to TRBJ1-4; 8 positions match TRBD1. The germline V gene encodes CDR1 SGHRS and CDR2 YFSETQ. The ends lost 2 bases at V and 8 bases at J; junction bases unmatched: 8. The length of the CDR3 is 15 residues. CDR3 sequence: CASSFRPGQEEKLFF. CDR3 bases: TGCGCCAGCAGCTTTCGTCCGGGACAGGAAGAAAAACTGTTTTTT.

The J gene is TRBJ2-3, the V gene TRBV2; no reliable D call. Germline V lookup: CDR1 SNHLY, CDR2 FYNNEI. CDR3 length: 11 residues. The V and J ends lost 7 bases and 2 bases respectively, with 4 bases between them. The CDR3: CASTPTDTQYF. CDR3 in DNA: TGTGCCAGCACCCCCACAGATACGCAGTATTTT.